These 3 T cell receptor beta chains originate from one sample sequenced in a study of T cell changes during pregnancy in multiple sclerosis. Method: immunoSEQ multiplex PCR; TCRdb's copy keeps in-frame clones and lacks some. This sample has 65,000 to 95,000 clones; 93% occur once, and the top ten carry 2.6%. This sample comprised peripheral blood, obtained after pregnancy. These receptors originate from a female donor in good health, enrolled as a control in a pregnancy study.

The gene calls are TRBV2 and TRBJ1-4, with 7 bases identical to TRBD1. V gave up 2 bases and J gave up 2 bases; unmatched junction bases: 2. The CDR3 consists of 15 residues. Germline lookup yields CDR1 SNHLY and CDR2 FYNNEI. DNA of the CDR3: TGTGCCAGCAGTGAAATGGGACAGACTAATGAAAAACTGTTTTTT. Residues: CASSEMGQTNEKLFF.

The CDR3 nucleotides read TGTGCCAGCAGTTTCCGGTCCCACTACGAGCAGTACTTC. It translates to CASSFRSHYEQYF. The chain carries TRBV27 and TRBJ2-7; D call uncertain. CDR3 length: 13 amino acids. V was pared by 3 bases and J by 3 bases, with 9 bases between. Germline V CDR1 and CDR2: MNHEY, SMNVEV (reference sequence).

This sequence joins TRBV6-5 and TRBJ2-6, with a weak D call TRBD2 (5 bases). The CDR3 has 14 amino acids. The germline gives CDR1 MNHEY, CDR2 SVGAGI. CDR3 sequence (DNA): TGTGCTGTTAGTGAGGGCTCTGGGGCCAACGTCCTGACTTTC. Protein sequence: CAVSEGSGANVLTF.